Listed below are T cell receptor beta chains from one sample, sequenced in a study of blood T cells in healthy people across ages. One entry per CDR3 protein results from TCRdb running MiXCR on the 5' RACE reads. Of under 2,000,000 distinct CDR3 sequences listed, approximately 50% are singletons. The sequenced material came from blood. Receptors were obtained from a woman aged 40 to 49 in good health. The CDR3 runs from the conserved cysteine through the conserved F or W. D genes are given only for firm matches. Clone size is given for some rows only: seen once, a few or many times, or a class if the clone is expanded.

D | J | V | size | DNA | CDR3
TRBD1 | TRBJ1-5 | TRBV20-1 | . | TGCAGTGCTAGAGTCGAAGGGACAGGGAGTAACCGAGGTCAGCCCCAGCATTTT | CSARVEGTGSNRGQPQHF
. | TRBJ1-1 | TRBV7-9 | . | TGTGCCAGCAGCCTTGTTTCGACTGAAGCTTTCTTT | CASSLVSTEAFF
. | TRBJ1-1 | TRBV15 | few | TGTGCCACCAGCAGACGGTCTCACTCAAACACTGAAGCTTTCTTT | CATSRRSHSNTEAFF
. | TRBJ2-3 | TRBV6-6 | few | TGTGCCAGCAGTTACGGCTGGACAGCAAGCACAGATACGCAGTATTTT | CASSYGWTASTDTQYF
. | TRBJ2-5 | TRBV10-3 | . | TGTGCCGGGTCCCGGAACCAAGAGACCCAGTACTTC | CAGSRNQETQYF
. | TRBJ2-1 | TRBV20-1 | once | TGCAGTAGGGAACAGGTAGGAGACGATGAGCAGTTCTTC | CSREQVGDDEQFF
. | TRBJ1-5 | TRBV27 | . | TGTGCCAGCAGTTTATCGATAGCCAGGGAGCCCCAGCATTTT | CASSLSIAREPQHF
TRBD1 | TRBJ2-5 | TRBV6-2/TRBV6-3 | . | TGTGCCAGCAGTTACAGCCGGGACAGATACAATGAGCAGTACTTC | CASSYSRDRYNEQYF
. | TRBJ2-5 | TRBV27 | many | TGTGCCAGCTCCCCCCCGGGGAGAGAGACCCAGTACTTC | CASSPPGRETQYF
. | TRBJ1-5 | TRBV12-3/TRBV12-4 | few | TGTGCCAGCAGTCCGAAGGTCAATCAGCCCCAGCATTTT | CASSPKVNQPQHF
TRBD2 | TRBJ2-3 | TRBV7-3 | . | TGTGCCAGCAGCCCTAAAACTAGCGGGGGGAGCACAGATACGCAGTATTTT | CASSPKTSGGSTDTQYF
TRBD1 | TRBJ2-1 | TRBV7-2 | . | TGTGCCAGCAGCACTGGACAGGGGGCGGGCAATGAGCAGTTCTTC | CASSTGQGAGNEQFF
. | TRBJ2-3 | TRBV7-2 | few | TGTGCCAGCAGCTCGCGGGATGTGCCGTATTTT | CASSSRDVPYF
TRBD1 | TRBJ2-5 | TRBV4-1 | . | TGCGCCAGCAGCCAGACAGGGAGTCTAAGAGAGACCCAGTACTTC | CASSQTGSLRETQYF
. | TRBJ2-4 | TRBV7-2 | . | TGTGCCAGCAGCTCTTGGACAGGGAGGGACAAAAACATTCGGTACTTC | CASSSWTGRDKNIRYF
TRBD2 | TRBJ2-1 | TRBV20-1 | . | TGCAGTGCAACCCTCCTAGCGGGGGTTTACAATGAGCAGTTCTTC | CSATLLAGVYNEQFF
. | TRBJ2-7 | TRBV7-2 | . | TGTGCCAGCAGCTTATATGGGGTGGCTCGACCAACGGGATCGGGGGAGCAGTACTTC | CASSLYGVARPTGSGEQYF
TRBD1 | TRBJ2-7 | TRBV6-1 | . | TGTGCCAGCAAACAAGAGGGACAGGGGGCCTCCTACGAGCAGTACTTC | CASKQEGQGASYEQYF
. | TRBJ2-7 | TRBV20-1 | . | TGCAGTGCTAGAGTCAACAGGGAAAACGAGCAGTACTTC | CSARVNRENEQYF
TRBD1 | TRBJ2-7 | TRBV9 | . | TGTGCCAGCAGCGTTGCACCGGGACAGTCCTACGAGCAGTACTTC | CASSVAPGQSYEQYF
. | TRBJ2-7 | TRBV19 | . | TGTGCCAGTAGTAGCCAGGATAACTACGAGCAGTACTTC | CASSSQDNYEQYF
. | TRBJ1-2 | TRBV2 | . | TGTGCCAGCCCATCGGAGATCACTAACTATGGCTACACCTTC | CASPSEITNYGYTF
. | TRBJ2-7 | TRBV18 | . | TGTGCCAGCTCATCGAGGGGGACCGGGGCCCTCGAAGGTGCCTACGAGCAGTACTTC | CASSSRGTGALEGAYEQYF
TRBD1 | TRBJ2-4 | TRBV9 | . | TGTGCCAGCAGCGTAGAAGTTGGGACAGGGTTAGAAACCCAGTACTTC | CASSVEVGTGLETQYF
. | TRBJ2-5 | TRBV7-2 | few | TGTGCCAGCAGCTTCGGTCGGTTCCGGACCCAGTACTTC | CASSFGRFRTQYF
TRBD2 | TRBJ2-7 | TRBV7-9 | . | TGTGCCAGCAGCGCTCCTAAGACTAGCGGGGGAAACTCCGACGAGCAGTACTTC | CASSAPKTSGGNSDEQYF
. | TRBJ2-6 | TRBV28 | . | TGTGCCAGCACCTCGGGACACCTGCCCCCTGGGGCCAACGTCCTGACTTTC | CASTSGHLPPGANVLTF
. | TRBJ2-7 | TRBV5-6 | . | TGTGCCAGCAGCTGGGTGGACAGCCCCTACGAGCAGTACTTC | CASSWVDSPYEQYF
. | TRBJ2-7 | TRBV4-3 | . | TGCGCCAGCAGCCCAGTCGGCTCCGACGGCAACTCCTACGAGCAGTACTTC | CASSPVGSDGNSYEQYF
. | TRBJ2-7 | TRBV5-1 | . | TGCGCCAGCAGCTTGGCCCCTGAGAACTCCTACGAGCAGTACTTC | CASSLAPENSYEQYF
. | TRBJ2-3 | TRBV6-1 | . | TGTGCCACCGTTGCGACAACCGCAAGCACAGATACGCAGTATTTT | CATVATTASTDTQYF
TRBD2 | TRBJ2-1 | TRBV11-2 | . | TGTGCCAGCAGCTTAGAGCGGGGGAATGAGCAGTTCTTC | CASSLERGNEQFF
. | TRBJ2-1 | TRBV10-3 | few | TGTGCCATCAGTGAGAAAGGGAATGAGCAGTTCTTC | CAISEKGNEQFF
. | TRBJ2-1 | TRBV20-1 | few | TGCAGTGCTCCACACCAACCCGGAACAGGAGGAAATGAGCAGTTCTTC | CSAPHQPGTGGNEQFF
TRBD2 | TRBJ2-5 | TRBV5-1 | . | TGCGCCAGCTCCCCCCAACTAGCGGGGGGCCCAATACCCCAGTACTTC | CASSPQLAGGPIPQYF
TRBD2 | TRBJ2-1 | TRBV6-2/TRBV6-3 | once | TGTGCCAGCAGTTATATCGGGGGGGCCGTATTCTACAATGAGCAGTTCTTC | CASSYIGGAVFYNEQFF
TRBD1 | TRBJ1-2 | TRBV7-2 | few | TGTGCCAGCAGCTCTACGACAGGGGGAGGCTATGGCTACACCTTC | CASSSTTGGGYGYTF
. | TRBJ1-6 | TRBV4-1 | . | TGCGCCAGCAGCCAAGATATTAGTACACCTAACTATAATTCACCCCTCCACTTT | CASSQDISTPNYNSPLHF
TRBD1 | TRBJ2-1 | TRBV2 | . | TGTGCCAGCAGTGAGGGACAGGGGGCGTTTAATGAGCAGTTCTTC | CASSEGQGAFNEQFF
TRBD2 | TRBJ2-1 | TRBV12-3/TRBV12-4 | few | TGTGCCAGCAGTTTGGGTAGCGGGGGACCCCCCGATTACAATGAGCAGTTCTTC | CASSLGSGGPPDYNEQFF
TRBD1 | TRBJ2-4 | TRBV27 | . | TGTGCCAGCAGGCGCGACAGGGGAGGCTCCAAAAACATTCAGTACTTC | CASRRDRGGSKNIQYF
TRBD1 | TRBJ2-4 | TRBV18 | . | TGTGCCAGCTCACCAACAGGGGCAGCCAAAAACATTCAGTACTTC | CASSPTGAAKNIQYF
. | TRBJ1-4 | TRBV29-1 | . | TGCAGCGTCGGCCTGGGGCACAGGACCCCGAATGAAAAATTGTTTTTT | CSVGLGHRTPNEKLFF
. | TRBJ2-3 | TRBV28 | . | TGTGCCAGCATCAGAAGTGATACGCAGTATTTT | CASIRSDTQYF
TRBD1 | TRBJ1-1 | TRBV19 | once | TGTGCCAGTAGTATTGGAGACAGGGACACTGAAGCTTTCTTT | CASSIGDRDTEAFF
. | TRBJ2-3 | TRBV10-3 | few | TGTGCCATCAGTGAGTCGATCCAGGGGAGTAAGGATACGCAGTATTTT | CAISESIQGSKDTQYF
. | TRBJ2-5 | TRBV4-3 | . | TGCGCCAGCAGCCAAGATCAGGGTCTGGAGACCCTGTACTTC | CASSQDQGLETLYF
. | TRBJ2-4 | TRBV6-5 | once | TGTGCCAGCAGACGTGCAGGGATAGCCAAAAACATTCAGTACTTC | CASRRAGIAKNIQYF
. | TRBJ2-1 | TRBV10-3 | . | TGTGCCACCGAGGGTTACTCCTACAATGAGCAGTTCTTC | CATEGYSYNEQFF
TRBD2 | TRBJ2-3 | TRBV12-3/TRBV12-4 | many | TGTGCCAGCAGCTTAATCGCGGGGGCAGATACGCAGTATTTT | CASSLIAGADTQYF
. | TRBJ2-5 | TRBV7-2 | . | TGTGCCAGCAGCTTAGACAACCAACAGACCCAGTACTTC | CASSLDNQQTQYF
. | TRBJ2-1 | TRBV4-3 | . | TGCGCCAGCAGCCAAGATTCGGGACTTGAATACAATGAGCAGTTCTTC | CASSQDSGLEYNEQFF
. | TRBJ2-3 | TRBV9 | few | TGTGCCAGCAGCGTACGGGGAACGGGCACAGATACGCAGTATTTT | CASSVRGTGTDTQYF
. | TRBJ1-4 | TRBV4-3 | . | TGCGCCAGCAGCCAAGGGACACGGGAAAAACTGTTTTTT | CASSQGTREKLFF